This T cell receptor beta chain comes out of a study of cytomegalovirus exposure and HLA in healthy donors. General study results and limits: The presence/absence work took it that sequencing depth was about the same across donors.

This PCR relied on a set of 60 Vbeta primers and 13 Jbeta primers. Produced via immunoSEQ multiplex PCR; TCRdb's table is partial and in-frame only. The table includes under 150,000 clones, around 81% detected once. For this clone: Its specificity is not known.

Trimming took 2 bases from V and 1 from J, leaving 8 bases between them. The germline CDR1 and CDR2 sequences are SNHLY and FYNNEI. The CDR3 covers 14 residues. Source material: PBMCs. This rearrangement joins TRBV2 to TRBJ1-1; no clear D. The TCR was taken from a middle-aged man in good health and CMV-seropositive. CDR3 sequence: CASSETPQNTEAFF. The CDR3 DNA reads as TGTGCCAGCAGTGAAACTCCCCAGAACACTGAAGCTTTCTTT.